This T cell receptor (beta chain) was profiled in a study of brain T cells in children with intractable seizures. Sequencing was limited to surgery cases with top T cell transcript signatures in brain tissue. Points on this clone: Its target is not known.

Only in-frame clones appear in the TCRdb table, and some are missing; sequencing was by immunoSEQ multiplex PCR. Here the sample spans about 41,000 clones, 75% to 95% being singletons. Findings of the study overall: HCMV serostatus was not known, and viral specificity came from CDR3 similarity only.

The sample consisted of peripheral blood, taken at surgery. This receptor was identified in a girl aged 2-10 years with tuberous sclerosis and intractable seizures.

CDR3 nucleotide sequence: TGCAGCGATACAGGGGGCCTTGAAGCTTTCTTT. It encodes CSDTGGLEAFF. This chain links TRBV29-1 with TRBJ1-1; TRBD1 aligns across 9 bases. Unmatched junction bases numbered 4, after V lost 7 bases and J lost 7 bases. This CDR3 is built from 11 residues. Germline values: CDR1 SQVTM, CDR2 ANQGSEA.